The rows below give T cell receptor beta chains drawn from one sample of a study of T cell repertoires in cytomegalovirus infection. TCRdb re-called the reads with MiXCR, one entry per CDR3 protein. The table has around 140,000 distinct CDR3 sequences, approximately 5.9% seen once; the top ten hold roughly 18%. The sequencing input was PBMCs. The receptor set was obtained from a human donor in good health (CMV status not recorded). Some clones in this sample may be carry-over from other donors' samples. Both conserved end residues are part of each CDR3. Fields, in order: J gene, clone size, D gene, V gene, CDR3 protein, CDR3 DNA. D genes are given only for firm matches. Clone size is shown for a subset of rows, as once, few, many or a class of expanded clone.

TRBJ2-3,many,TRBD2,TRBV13,CASSRGGANTQYF,TGTGCCAGCAGCCGCGGGGGGGCGAATACGCAGTATTTT
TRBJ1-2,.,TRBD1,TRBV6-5,CASSRDRGKWHGYTF,TGTGCCAGCAGCAGGGACAGGGGGAAGTGGCATGGCTACACCTTC
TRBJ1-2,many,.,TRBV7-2,CASSLSGNPYGYTF,TGTGCCAGCAGCTTATCAGGCAATCCCTATGGCTACACCTTC
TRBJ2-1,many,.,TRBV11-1,CASSLKGVGEQFF,TGTGCCAGCAGCCTCAAGGGGGTCGGTGAGCAGTTCTTC
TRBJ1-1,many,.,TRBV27,CASSPGVSTEAFF,TGTGCCAGCTCCCCTGGGGTGTCCACTGAAGCTTTCTTT
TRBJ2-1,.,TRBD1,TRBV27,CASSLGGTGNEQFF,TGTGCCAGCAGTTTAGGCGGGACAGGCAATGAGCAGTTCTTC
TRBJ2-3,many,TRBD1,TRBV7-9,CASSSTGGASPSTDTQYF,TGTGCCAGCAGCTCGACAGGGGGCGCCTCTCCTAGCACAGATACGCAGTATTTT
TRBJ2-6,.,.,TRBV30,CAGRRSGANVLTF,TGCGCGGGACGCAGGTCTGGGGCCAACGTCCTGACTTTC
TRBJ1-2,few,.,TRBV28,CASSLPPGARGYTF,TGTGCCAGCAGTTTACCCCCGGGGGCTCGAGGCTACACCTTC
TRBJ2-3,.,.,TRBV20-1,CSASTDTQYF,TGCAGTGCTAGTACCGATACGCAGTATTTT
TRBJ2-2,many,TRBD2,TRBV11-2,CASSFSGTSGGAGELFF,TGTGCCAGCAGCTTCTCCGGGACTAGCGGGGGGGCCGGGGAGCTGTTTTTT
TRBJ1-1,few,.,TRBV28,CASSFPRAWNTEAFF,TGTGCCAGCAGTTTCCCCAGGGCCTGGAACACTGAAGCTTTCTTT
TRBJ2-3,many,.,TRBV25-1,CASTSTRGDTQYF,TGTGCCAGCACCTCTACACGAGGAGATACGCAGTATTTT
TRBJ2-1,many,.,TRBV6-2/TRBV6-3,CASSEFRRRVGNEQFF,TGTGCCAGCAGCGAATTCAGGAGGCGGGTTGGGAATGAGCAGTTCTTC
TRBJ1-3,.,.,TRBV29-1,CSVLEGELKNTIYF,TGCAGCGTCCTCGAGGGGGAACTGAAAAACACCATATATTTT
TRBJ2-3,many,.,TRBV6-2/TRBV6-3,CASSLDRSSSTDTQYF,TGTGCCAGCAGTCTTGACCGGTCTTCTTCCACAGATACGCAGTATTTT
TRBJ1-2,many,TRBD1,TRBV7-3,CASSLAGGARGYTF,TGTGCCAGCAGCTTAGCAGGGGGCGCGAGGGGCTACACCTTC
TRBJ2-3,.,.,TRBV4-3,CASSQGRATDTQYF,TGCGCCAGCAGTCAGGGCAGGGCCACAGATACGCAGTATTTT
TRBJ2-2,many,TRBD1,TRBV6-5,CASTSLTGTAGELFF,TGTGCCAGCACCTCTCTGACCGGGACAGCCGGGGAGCTGTTTTTT
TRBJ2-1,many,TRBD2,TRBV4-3,CASSQVSGGPPYNEQFF,TGCGCCAGCAGCCAAGTAAGCGGGGGGCCCCCCTACAATGAGCAGTTCTTC
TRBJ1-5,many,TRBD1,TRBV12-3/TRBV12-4,CASSYRDRAQPQHF,TGTGCCAGCAGTTACCGGGACAGGGCACAGCCCCAGCATTTT
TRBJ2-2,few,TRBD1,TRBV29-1,CSVVTGGSGELFF,TGCAGCGTCGTGACAGGGGGCTCCGGGGAGCTGTTTTTT
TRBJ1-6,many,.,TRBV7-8,CASSLAGHDLPTYNSPLHF,TGTGCCAGCAGCTTAGCGGGACACGACCTACCCACCTATAATTCACCCCTCCACTTT
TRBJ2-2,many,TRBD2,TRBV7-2,CASSLLGGGSGELFF,TGTGCCAGCAGCTTACTTGGGGGAGGGTCCGGGGAGCTGTTTTTT
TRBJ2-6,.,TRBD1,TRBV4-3,CASSKQGKAGANVLTF,TGCGCCAGCAGCAAACAGGGGAAGGCTGGGGCCAACGTCCTGACTTTC
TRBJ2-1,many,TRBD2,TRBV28,CASSVPGLVSEQFF,TGTGCCAGCAGCGTACCGGGACTAGTAAGCGAGCAGTTCTTC
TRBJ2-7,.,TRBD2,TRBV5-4,CASSRTGTRNEQYF,TGTGCCAGCAGCCGTACCGGGACTAGGAACGAGCAGTACTTC
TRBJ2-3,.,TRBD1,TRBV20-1,CSARGGQGLGTHTDTQYF,TGCAGTGCTAGAGGGGGACAGGGGTTAGGCACACACACAGATACGCAGTATTTT
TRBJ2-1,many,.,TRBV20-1,CSASKRLPPGNEQFF,TGCAGTGCTAGTAAGAGGCTCCCCCCTGGCAATGAGCAGTTCTTC
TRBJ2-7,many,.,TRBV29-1,CSVKGSYEQYF,TGCAGCGTTAAGGGCTCCTACGAGCAGTACTTC
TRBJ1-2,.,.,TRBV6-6,CASSYYREDGYTF,TGTGCCAGCAGTTACTACAGGGAGGATGGCTACACCTTC
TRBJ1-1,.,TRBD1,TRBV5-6,CASSLRDRGLNTEAFF,TGTGCCAGCAGCCTCCGGGACAGGGGATTGAACACTGAAGCTTTCTTT
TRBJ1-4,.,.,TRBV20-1,CSATGKAWNEKLFF,TGCAGTGCTACCGGAAAGGCGTGGAATGAAAAACTGTTTTTT
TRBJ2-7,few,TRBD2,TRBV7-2,CASRRAGGPYEQYF,TGTGCCAGCAGGCGAGCGGGGGGGCCGTACGAGCAGTACTTC
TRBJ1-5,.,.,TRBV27,CASSFLGSLSNQPQHF,TGTGCCAGCAGTTTTCTGGGCAGCCTCAGCAATCAGCCCCAGCATTTT
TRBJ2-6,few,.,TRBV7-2,CASSKQVLSGANVLTF,TGTGCCAGCAGTAAACAGGTCCTCTCTGGGGCCAACGTCCTGACTTTC
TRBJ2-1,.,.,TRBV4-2,CASSQELGRYNEQFF,TGTGCCAGCAGCCAAGAATTGGGGCGTTACAATGAGCAGTTCTTC
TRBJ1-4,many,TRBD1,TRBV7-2,CASSQGGALGEKLFF,TGTGCCAGCAGCCAGGGGGGGGCCCTGGGGGAAAAACTGTTTTTT
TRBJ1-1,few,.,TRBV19,CASSLHNVGLNTEAFF,TGTGCCAGTAGTCTCCACAATGTAGGCCTGAACACTGAAGCTTTCTTT
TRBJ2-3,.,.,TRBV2,CASSELGPMSTDTQYF,TGTGCCAGCAGTGAATTGGGGCCCATGTCCACAGATACGCAGTATTTT
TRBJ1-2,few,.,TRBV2,CASWRLGPGYDYGYTF,TGTGCCAGCTGGAGACTCGGCCCAGGATATGACTATGGCTACACCTTC
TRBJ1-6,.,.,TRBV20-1,CSARGTAEGSPLHF,TGCAGTGCTAGAGGGACAGCCGAGGGTTCACCCCTCCACTTT
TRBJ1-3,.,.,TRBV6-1,CASSERDFGNTIYF,TGTGCCAGCAGTGAGCGGGACTTTGGAAACACCATATATTTT
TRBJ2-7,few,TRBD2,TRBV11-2,CASSLGSRGADEQYF,TGTGCCAGCAGCTTAGGTTCGCGGGGGGCGGATGAGCAGTACTTC
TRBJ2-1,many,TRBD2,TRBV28,CASSRTRLAVGSEQFF,TGTGCCAGCAGTAGAACCAGACTAGCGGTCGGGAGTGAGCAGTTCTTC
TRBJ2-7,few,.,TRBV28,CASSLLGRTYEQYF,TGTGCCAGCAGTTTATTGGGCAGGACCTACGAGCAGTACTTC
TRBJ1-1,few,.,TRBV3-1,CASSQGSRRAEAFF,TGTGCCAGCAGCCAAGGATCCCGGAGGGCAGAAGCTTTCTTT
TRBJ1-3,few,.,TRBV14,CASSPQVSGNTIYF,TGTGCCAGCAGCCCACAGGTCTCTGGAAACACCATATATTTT
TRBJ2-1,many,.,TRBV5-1,CASRPSRAGSYNEQFF,TGCGCCAGCCGTCCAAGCCGCGCCGGCTCCTACAATGAGCAGTTCTTC
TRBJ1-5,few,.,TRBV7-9,CASRSRGGGSNQPQHF,TGTGCCAGCAGATCTAGGGGGGGAGGCAGCAATCAGCCCCAGCATTTT
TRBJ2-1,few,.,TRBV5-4,CASSLGGGPQDEQFF,TGTGCCAGCAGCTTAGGGGGAGGCCCACAGGATGAGCAGTTCTTC
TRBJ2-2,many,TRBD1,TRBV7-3,CASSTGQGYLAGELFF,TGTGCCAGCAGCACCGGACAGGGTTACTTGGCCGGGGAGCTGTTTTTT
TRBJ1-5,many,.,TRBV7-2,CASSPQRGDQPQHF,TGTGCCAGCAGCCCTCAGAGGGGAGATCAGCCCCAGCATTTT
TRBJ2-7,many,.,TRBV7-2,CASSSRTTISEEQYF,TGTGCCAGCAGCTCCCGAACCACGATTTCAGAGGAGCAGTACTTC
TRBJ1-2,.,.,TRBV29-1,CSVELPPGHPSWGYTF,TGCAGCGTTGAACTTCCTCCGGGACATCCCTCGTGGGGCTACACCTTC
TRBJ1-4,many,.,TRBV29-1,CSVRGGEKLFF,TGCAGCGTTCGCGGTGGGGAAAAACTGTTTTTT
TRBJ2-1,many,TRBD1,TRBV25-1,CASNGQGDLSSYNEQFF,TGTGCCAGCAATGGACAGGGGGATTTAAGCTCCTACAATGAGCAGTTCTTC